This T cell receptor beta chain stems from a study of T cells in Graves' hyperthyroidism and ophthalmopathy (dated by TCRdb to about 2019). Turning to the overall study: Peripheral blood was sampled at the time of initial diagnosis, prior to any treatment. To identify distinguishing TCR V-J signatures, a discovery cohort of about 100 patients was used, comprising 40 to 45 with Graves' ophthalmopathy and approximately 58 with stable Graves' hyperthyroidism. Prospective prediction of ophthalmopathy was tested in an independent validation cohort of some 20 hyperthyroidism patients and 17 patients who later progressed to ophthalmopathy. The roughly 94 discovery patients were randomly split 7:3 into training and test sets. Thyroid tissue and blood T-cell repertoires from six Graves' hyperthyroidism patients were also compared in the study. Following sampling, methimazole starting at 30 mg daily was given to hyperthyroidism patients, and high-dose intravenous methylprednisolone was given to ophthalmopathy patients. TCR Vbeta CDR3 sequencing of roughly 140 peripheral blood samples (43 ophthalmopathy, about 80 hyperthyroidism and around 17 progressor patients) is reported in the paper.

From the cysteine up to the phenylalanine, the CDR3 has a length of 15 residues. Just the 45-base CDR3 DNA is kept, in frame starting at base 1. Trimming removed 6 bases from V and 1 base from J, leaving 16 bases between the germline ends. The germline V gene (reference sequence) provides CDR1 DFQATT and CDR2 SNEGSKA. The paper as a whole reports these results and caveats: During validation, the model predicted progression to ophthalmopathy a median of about 6.3 months ahead of onset, with almost 71% sensitivity and under 85% specificity. No statistical method was used to fix the sample size in advance, and group allocation was not hidden from the investigators. A 13 V-J signature model separated ophthalmopathy from stable hyperthyroidism, with about 90% sensitivity and 81% to 82% specificity in cross-validation and 80%/75% in testing. Most expanded thyroid clonotypes (frequency above 0.001) were also detected in blood, suggesting blood repertoires may reflect thyroid immune responses.

Stable Graves' hyperthyroidism was defined as no progression to ophthalmopathy during 18 months of follow-up. Hyperthyroidism patients were newly diagnosed, with disease duration under 2 months, and aged 18 to 65 years. The study excluded patients with uncontrolled infections, other autoimmune diseases, pregnancy or lactation. Diagnoses were based on clinical symptoms, serum thyroxine and TRAb, thyroid ultrasound and orbital computed tomography. Ficoll-Paque density gradient centrifugation was used to isolate PBMCs from 8.5 to 10 ml of fresh peripheral blood. Total RNA was extracted using Trizol reagent, and RNA quality was assessed on an Agilent 2100 Bioanalyzer. With regard to this clonotype: Its antigen remains undetermined. The record has no base qualities; no much larger clone is one base away.

TCR beta CDR3 regions were amplified from RNA transcripts. The TCR CDR3 was subjected to a first round of RT-PCR using the HTBI primer set and the Qiagen OneStep RT-PCR kit. Libraries were constructed in a second round of multiplex PCR, after which size selection and purification were carried out. The libraries were sequenced on an Illumina HiSeq2000 using paired-end 100 bp reads. The study's own analysis went as follows. SOAPnuke was used to process the raw data, with reads discarded if the reads contained adapters or uncalled bases, had a mean Phred below 15, or lacked an exact constant-primer or identifier match. COPE v1.2.5 was used to merge high-quality paired reads, and clonotypes were defined as unique nucleotide sequences. MiTCR v1.1 was used to align the clonotypes against IMGT TRBV, TRBD and TRBJ reference segments. The analysis included only V-J combinations with a frequency above 0.0001, which together covered about 99% of the repertoires. The TCS score was defined as the ratio of F50 (clonal expansion) to E x V (chaos), calculated using BLOSUM62-based TCRdist between CDR3 peptides within each V-J. Welch's t-statistics and random forest reduced roughly 500 V-J features to about 13, which were used in a naive Bayes classifier (R e1071). Clones were called with MiXCR by TCRdb after fastp trimmed the public reads at Q25, and only in-frame beta chains were retained. Records with the same CDR3 protein are collapsed into one entry carrying the most frequent genes and DNA. The V and J calls and clone size are TCRdb's, not the authors'. This sample comprises some 360,000 distinct CDR3 sequences, approximately 13% of them detected only once. Around 10% of the sample lies in the top ten.

Material for sequencing was blood. The rearranged chain carries TRBV20-1 and TRBJ1-5; a tentative D call is TRBD1 (6 bases match). The receptor was isolated from a woman aged 60-70 years with Graves' hyperthyroidism. The CDR3 is CSAKDGGRSNQPQHF. The DNA sequence follows: TGCAGTGCGAAGGACGGGGGCCGGAGCAATCAGCCCCAGCATTTT.